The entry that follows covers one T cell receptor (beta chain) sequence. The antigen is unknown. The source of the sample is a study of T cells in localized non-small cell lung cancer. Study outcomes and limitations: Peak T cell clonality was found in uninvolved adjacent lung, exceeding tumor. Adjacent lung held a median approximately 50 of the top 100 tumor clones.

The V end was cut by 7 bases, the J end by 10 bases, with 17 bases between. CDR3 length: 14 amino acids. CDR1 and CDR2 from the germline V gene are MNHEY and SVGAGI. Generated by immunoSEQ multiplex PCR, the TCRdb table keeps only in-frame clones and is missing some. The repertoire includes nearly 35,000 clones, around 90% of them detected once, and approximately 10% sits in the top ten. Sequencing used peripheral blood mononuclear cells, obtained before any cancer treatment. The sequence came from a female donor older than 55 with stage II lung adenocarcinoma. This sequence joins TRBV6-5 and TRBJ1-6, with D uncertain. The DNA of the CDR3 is TGTGCCAGCACCTTATCAGGCATGAGCTCACCCCTCCACTTT. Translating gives CASTLSGMSSPLHF.